This is a list of T cell receptor beta chains from one sample in a study of T cell responses to AZD1222 COVID-19 vaccine. Assay: immunoSEQ multiplex PCR; the TCRdb copy retains only in-frame clones and omits some. The sample lists fewer than 150,000 clones; 92% were seen once. The specimen comprised peripheral blood, sampled 28 days after the second AZD1222 dose. These receptors were taken from an adult who received the AZD1222 COVID-19 vaccine. Each CDR3 is given with its conserved first and last residue. The order of the fields is J gene, V gene, D gene, clone size, CDR3 DNA, CDR3 protein. The D gene is left open where the match is weak. Some rows have no size entry. The others give once, few or many, or a class for an expanded clone.

>TRBJ2-3|TRBV6-5|-|-
TGTGCCAGCAGAATCAGGTCTAGCACAGATACGCAGTATTTT
CASRIRSSTDTQYF
>TRBJ1-1|TRBV7-8|-|-
TGTGCCAGCAGCTTAGCAGGGATGAACACTGAAGCTTTCTTT
CASSLAGMNTEAFF
>TRBJ1-1|TRBV7-8|-|-
TGTGCCAGCAGTTATTTGGGGACGGGCACTGAAGCTTTCTTT
CASSYLGTGTEAFF
>TRBJ1-6|TRBV4-1|-|-
TGCGCCAGCAGCCAAGATATTCAGGGTCTTGGGTCACCCCTCCACTTT
CASSQDIQGLGSPLHF
>TRBJ1-1|TRBV3-1/TRBV3-2|-|-
TGTGCCAGCAGCCCCAACCCTCGGTCCGGTCTGAAAGCTTTCTTT
CASSPNPRSGLKAFF
>TRBJ2-3|TRBV5-1|TRBD2|-
TGCGCCAGCAGCTTGCAGGTGGGACTAGTCGGCACAGATACGCAGTATTTT
CASSLQVGLVGTDTQYF
>TRBJ1-5|TRBV2|TRBD1|-
TGTGCCAGCAGTGAAATAGCGGGGACAGGGGTAATTCAGCCCCAGCATTTT
CASSEIAGTGVIQPQHF
>TRBJ2-2|TRBV6-5|-|-
TGTGCCAGCCGGGACACGAACACCGGGGAGCTGTTTTTT
CASRDTNTGELFF
>TRBJ2-1|TRBV10-3|-|-
TGTGCCATCAGCCCCTCCCAGGGACTCAGCTCCTACAATGAGCAGTTCTTC
CAISPSQGLSSYNEQFF
>TRBJ2-7|TRBV3-1/TRBV3-2|TRBD1|-
TGTGCCAGCAGCCAAGGCGGACAGGGGATACCCTACGAGCAGTACTTC
CASSQGGQGIPYEQYF
>TRBJ1-1|TRBV7-9|-|once
TGTGCCAGCAGACCTGGGAACACTGAAGCTTTCTTT
CASRPGNTEAFF
>TRBJ1-2|TRBV7-9|TRBD1|once
TGTGCCAGCAGCTTTGTTCAGGGGGCTAACTATGGCTACACCTTC
CASSFVQGANYGYTF
>TRBJ1-1|TRBV6-5|TRBD1|many
TGTGCCAGTAAGGACAGGGTTATGAACACTGAAGCTTTCTTT
CASKDRVMNTEAFF
>TRBJ2-1|TRBV12-3/TRBV12-4|-|-
TGTGCCAGCACCCCCCCTAAGGGCAATGAGCAGTTCTTC
CASTPPKGNEQFF
>TRBJ1-1|TRBV28|TRBD1|-
TGTGCCAGCAAGGACAGGTGGAACACTGAAGCTTTCTTT
CASKDRWNTEAFF
>TRBJ1-6|TRBV3-1/TRBV3-2|-|-
TGTGCCAGCAGCCAAGTTCCGACAGGCAATAATTCACCCCTCCACTTT
CASSQVPTGNNSPLHF
>TRBJ1-2|TRBV28|-|-
TGTGCCAGCAGTGCGGTTACCGAAGTAAGCGGCTACACCTTC
CASSAVTEVSGYTF
>TRBJ2-3|TRBV24-1|-|-
TGTGCCACCAGTGATTTTGCAGATACGCAGTATTTT
CATSDFADTQYF
>TRBJ2-7|TRBV11-2|TRBD2|-
TGTGCCAGCAGCTTAGGTCGACTAGCGGGAGACGAGCAGTACTTC
CASSLGRLAGDEQYF
>TRBJ2-7|TRBV27|-|-
TGTGCCAGCAGTTCCGGGACTGAGGTGTACGAGCAGTACTTC
CASSSGTEVYEQYF
>TRBJ1-2|TRBV29-1|-|-
TGCAGCGTTGAACGGGGGGCAGGTGACTATGGCTACACCTTC
CSVERGAGDYGYTF
>TRBJ2-2|TRBV4-2|-|-
TGTGCCAGCAGCCAAGATGGGACCACCGGGGAGCTGTTTTTT
CASSQDGTTGELFF
>TRBJ1-6|TRBV3-1/TRBV3-2|TRBD1|-
TGTGCCAGCAGCCAAGCTCCCAAGGGGGCTCTTGGCAGTTCACCCCTCCACTTT
CASSQAPKGALGSSPLHF
>TRBJ2-1|TRBV6-5|-|-
TGTGCCAGCAGGCGGGGGGACAGCTACAATGAGCAGTTCTTC
CASRRGDSYNEQFF
>TRBJ2-1|TRBV7-9|-|-
TGTGCCAGCAGTTTTGGACTACTCGAAAACAATGAGCAGTTCTTC
CASSFGLLENNEQFF
>TRBJ1-1|TRBV5-5|TRBD1|-
TGTGCCAGCAGCGTCCCAGGGGGACCTGAAGCTTTCTTT
CASSVPGGPEAFF
>TRBJ1-2|TRBV29-1|-|-
TGCAGCGTTCTCGAAGGGACCTATGGCTACACCTTC
CSVLEGTYGYTF
>TRBJ1-3|TRBV10-3|-|-
TGTGCCATCAGTGAAGGCTCCTCTGGAAACACCATATATTTT
CAISEGSSGNTIYF
>TRBJ1-2|TRBV24-1|-|-
TGTGCCACCAGTGACTCTAGAGGCTACACCTTC
CATSDSRGYTF
>TRBJ2-5|TRBV10-3|TRBD2|-
TGTGCCATTACCCCTAGCGGGTCCCAAGAGACCCAGTACTTC
CAITPSGSQETQYF
>TRBJ2-2|TRBV10-3|-|-
TGTGCCACCACCGGGGGAGCGAACACCGGGGAGCTGTTTTTT
CATTGGANTGELFF
>TRBJ1-1|TRBV14|-|-
TGTGCCAGCAGCCAGGGGGTGAACACTGAAGCTTTCTTT
CASSQGVNTEAFF
>TRBJ1-5|TRBV30|-|-
TGTGCCTGGAGTGTACGAGGCCTGGGTCAGCCCCAGCATTTT
CAWSVRGLGQPQHF
>TRBJ1-6|TRBV19|-|-
TGTGCCTCCAGTGCGGGGCAGGGGAGGAGCTCACCCCTCCACTTT
CASSAGQGRSSPLHF
>TRBJ1-1|TRBV30|-|-
TGTGCGGCAAGGAAGGTGAACACTGAAGCTTTCTTT
CAARKVNTEAFF
>TRBJ2-7|TRBV5-4|TRBD1|-
TGTGCCAGCAGCTACGAACCGGGACAGGGGGCTTACGAGCAGTACTTC
CASSYEPGQGAYEQYF
>TRBJ1-2|TRBV2|TRBD1|-
TGTGCCAGCAGTGTAGGACAGGTGGGCGGCTACACCTTC
CASSVGQVGGYTF
>TRBJ1-2|TRBV7-9|-|-
TGTGCCAGCAGCCCAAAGTTGGTGGGGCCGCGCGGCTACACCTTC
CASSPKLVGPRGYTF
>TRBJ2-1|TRBV9|TRBD1|medium-sized
TGTGCCAGCAGCGCTCAGACAGGGGTGAATGAGCAGTTCTTC
CASSAQTGVNEQFF
>TRBJ1-2|TRBV29-1|-|-
TGCAGCGTTGAAGTCGCCAGGGCAAATGGCTACACCTTC
CSVEVARANGYTF
>TRBJ1-1|TRBV5-8|TRBD1|-
TGTGCCAGCAGCCCGGGGACAGGGGGACCTGAAGCTTTCTTT
CASSPGTGGPEAFF
>TRBJ1-2|TRBV18|TRBD1|once
TGTGCCAGCTCAGGGTCCTCAGGACAGGGCTATGGCTACACCTTC
CASSGSSGQGYGYTF
>TRBJ1-1|TRBV5-5|TRBD1|-
TGTGCCAGCAGCTCACAGGGGGCGCACACTGAAGCTTTCTTT
CASSSQGAHTEAFF
>TRBJ2-7|TRBV29-1|-|-
TGCAGCGTTGGTGGCGGGATTACCTACGAGCAGTACTTC
CSVGGGITYEQYF
>TRBJ2-5|TRBV9|TRBD1|-
TGTGCCAGCAGCGTAGGGACAGGGGAAGTGGAGACCCAGTACTTC
CASSVGTGEVETQYF
>TRBJ1-6|TRBV27|TRBD1|-
TGTGCCAGCAGTCGGAAGCCCCCGGGACAGGGTAATTCACCCCTCCACTTT
CASSRKPPGQGNSPLHF
>TRBJ1-3|TRBV19|-|-
TGTGCCAGTACCCAGGGAGTCTATGGAAACACCATATATTTT
CASTQGVYGNTIYF
>TRBJ2-3|TRBV27|TRBD2|once
TGTGCCAGCAGTGGACCGGGGGGTCCCACAGATACGCAGTATTTT
CASSGPGGPTDTQYF
>TRBJ1-2|TRBV30|-|-
TGTGCCTGGAGCCACGGGGCCCCCTATGGCTACACCTTC
CAWSHGAPYGYTF
>TRBJ1-1|TRBV12-5|-|-
TGTGCTAGTGGTTTGGTACTGAACACTGAAGCTTTCTTT
CASGLVLNTEAFF
>TRBJ1-1|TRBV6-2/TRBV6-3|-|-
TGTGCCAGCAGTTATCTGGAGGCGGCGGACACTGAAGCTTTCTTT
CASSYLEAADTEAFF
>TRBJ1-1|TRBV28|-|-
TGTGCCAGCAGTTCCAGGACAGTTTTGAACACTGAAGCTTTCTTT
CASSSRTVLNTEAFF
>TRBJ2-1|TRBV3-1/TRBV3-2|TRBD2|-
TGTGCCAGCAGGCTAGCGGGAGGTTGGGGTGAGCAGTTCTTC
CASRLAGGWGEQFF
>TRBJ1-1|TRBV20-1|-|-
TGCAGTGCTAGTCGGCAGGAGGACACTGAAGCTTTCTTT
CSASRQEDTEAFF
>TRBJ1-5|TRBV6-2/TRBV6-3|-|-
TGTGCCAGCAGTTACTCGGGTTTCAATCAGCCCCAGCATTTT
CASSYSGFNQPQHF
>TRBJ1-1|TRBV3-1/TRBV3-2|-|-
TGTGCCAGCAGCCAGACGGTCATGAACACTGAAGCTTTCTTT
CASSQTVMNTEAFF
>TRBJ1-1|TRBV15|-|once
TGTGCCACCAGCAGAGATTTTGGGGGGACTGAAGCTTTCTTT
CATSRDFGGTEAFF
>TRBJ2-3|TRBV19|TRBD2|-
TGTGCCAGTAGTTCAGGGACTAGCGGGAGACCAGATACGCAGTATTTT
CASSSGTSGRPDTQYF